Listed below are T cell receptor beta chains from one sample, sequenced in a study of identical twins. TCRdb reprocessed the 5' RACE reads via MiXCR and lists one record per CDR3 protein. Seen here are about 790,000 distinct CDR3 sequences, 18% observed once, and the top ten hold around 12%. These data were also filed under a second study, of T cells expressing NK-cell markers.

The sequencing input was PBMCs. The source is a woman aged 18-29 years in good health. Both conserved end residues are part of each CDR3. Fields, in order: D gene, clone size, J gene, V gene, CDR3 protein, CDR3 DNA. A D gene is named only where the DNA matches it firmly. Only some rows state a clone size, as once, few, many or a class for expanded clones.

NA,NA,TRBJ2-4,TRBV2,CASNPGGKNIQYF,TGTGCCAGCAACCCGGGCGGAAAAAACATTCAGTACTTC
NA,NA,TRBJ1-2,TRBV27,CASSNGGRYTF,TGTGCCAGCAGTAACGGGGGACGCTACACCTTC
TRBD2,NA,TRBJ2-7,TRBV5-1,CASSLPRAGGEYEQYF,TGCGCCAGCAGCTTGCCGCGAGCGGGGGGCGAGTACGAGCAGTACTTC
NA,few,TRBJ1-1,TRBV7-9,CASSLAGEGSTEAFF,TGTGCCAGCAGCTTAGCCGGGGAGGGTAGCACTGAAGCTTTCTTT
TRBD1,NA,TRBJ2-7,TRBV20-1,CSARDQGTGVGEQYF,TGCAGTGCTAGAGATCAGGGGACAGGGGTTGGCGAGCAGTACTTC
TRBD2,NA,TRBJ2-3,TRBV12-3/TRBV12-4,CASSNSGGRDTQYF,TGTGCCAGCAGCAACAGCGGGGGCCGCGATACGCAGTATTTT
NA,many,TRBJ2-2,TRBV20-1,CSARAGLNTGELFF,TGCAGTGCTAGAGCGGGGCTTAACACCGGGGAGCTGTTTTTT
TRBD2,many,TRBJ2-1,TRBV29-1,CSVPAGGFFNEQFF,TGCAGCGTCCCAGCGGGAGGGTTCTTCAATGAGCAGTTCTTC
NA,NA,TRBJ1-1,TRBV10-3,CAISESEVAFF,TGTGCCATCAGTGAGTCAGAAGTAGCTTTCTTT
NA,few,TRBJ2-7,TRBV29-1,CSVEDGVEASPYEQYF,TGCAGCGTTGAAGACGGCGTAGAAGCGTCTCCCTACGAGCAGTACTTC
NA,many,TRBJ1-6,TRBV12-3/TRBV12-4,CASSPGTPASPLHF,TGTGCCAGCAGCCCCGGGACACCTGCTTCACCCCTCCACTTT
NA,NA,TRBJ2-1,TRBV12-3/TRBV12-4,CASSLKVKSYNEQFF,TGTGCCAGCAGTTTAAAGGTAAAGAGCTACAATGAGCAGTTCTTC
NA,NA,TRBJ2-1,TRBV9,CASSVGGVYEQFF,TGTGCCAGCAGCGTAGGCGGCGTCTATGAGCAGTTCTTC